The 21 T cell receptor beta chains listed next were all sequenced from one sample in a study of cytomegalovirus exposure and HLA in healthy donors. Clones were sequenced by immunoSEQ multiplex PCR, and TCRdb holds only the in-frame ones, with some missing. The repertoire has around 350,000 clones, about nine tenths of them found once; the top ten carry 0.8% to 0.85%. Sample: PBMCs. The receptors shown here come from a woman younger than 30 in good health and CMV-seronegative.

The V gene is TRBV7-9, the J gene TRBJ1-3; D uncertain. V dropped 5 bases and J dropped 7 bases, with 15 bases sitting between them. The CDR3 length is 14 residues. From germline, CDR1 is SEHNR and CDR2 FQNEAQ (reference sequence). In nucleotides, the CDR3 is TGTGCCAGCAGCACCCGGGAGGCAAGTAACACCATATATTTT. This sequence encodes CASSTREASNTIYF.

The chain is built from TRBV28 and TRBJ1-3; D is perhaps TRBD1 (6 bases). This CDR3 has 15 residues. V was trimmed by 2 bases and J by 0 bases, leaving 8 bases between them. Germline V lookup: CDR1 MDHEN, CDR2 SYDVKM. The CDR3 loop reads CASSLVGGSGNTIYF. The CDR3 DNA follows: TGTGCCAGCAGTTTAGTAGGGGGCTCTGGAAACACCATATATTTT.

Note on this clone: Other DNA sequences in this sample translate to the same CDR3. The chain joins TRBV19 to TRBJ2-1; tentative D call: TRBD1 (5 bases). The CDR3 runs 14 residues. The germline V gene has CDR1 LNHDA and CDR2 SQIVND (reference sequence). The V and J ends lost 1 base and 5 bases respectively, with 9 bases between them. DNA for the CDR3: TGTGCCAGTAGTATAGGGCAGGGAAACAATGAGCAGTTCTTC. Encoded protein: CASSIGQGNNEQFF.

The rearrangement joins TRBV5-1 to TRBJ2-1; TRBD1 aligns across 9 bases. V gave up 4 bases and J gave up 8 bases; unmatched junction bases: 13. The CDR3 totals 16 residues. From germline, CDR1 is SGHRS and CDR2 YFSETQ. The CDR3 region is CASSLSGTGNIYEQFF. The CDR3 DNA follows: TGCGCCAGCAGCCTTTCCGGGACAGGGAATATCTATGAGCAGTTCTTC.

This clone was recorded only once. The chain couples TRBV6-5 to TRBJ2-7, with 7 bases aligning to TRBD1. CDR3 length: 13 amino acids. V trimming: 6 bases; J trimming: 3 bases; junction bases outside the gene matches: 5. Germline V gene sequence: CDR1 MNHEY, CDR2 SVGAGI. The CDR3 protein is CASRSTGIYEQYF. The DNA for the CDR3 is TGTGCCAGCAGATCGACAGGGATCTACGAGCAGTACTTC.

J is TRBJ2-1 and V is TRBV7-2; D is undetermined. Looked up from germline, CDR1 is SGHTA and CDR2 is FQGNSA. The V and J ends lost 0 bases and 5 bases respectively, with 5 bases between them. This CDR3 has 13 residues. CDR3 bases: TGTGCCAGCAGCTTAGCTTACAACAATGAGCAGTTCTTC. Its translation is CASSLAYNNEQFF.

The chain joins TRBV25-1 to TRBJ2-3; 15 bases line up with TRBD2. This CDR3 spans 17 amino acids. Trimming took 4 bases from V and 7 from J; bases not matched to a gene: 9. Germline V CDR1 and CDR2: MGHDK, SYGVNS. Written as DNA, the CDR3 is TGTGCCAGCAGTGTGCACCCCGGGACTAGCGGGAGGAATACGCAGTATTTT. It yields the protein CASSVHPGTSGRNTQYF.

The V and J genes are TRBV15 and TRBJ1-1, with D possibly TRBD1 on 5 matching bases. Germline CDR1 LNHNV, CDR2 YYDKDF (reference sequence). CDR3 length: 14 amino acids. The V gene lost 5 bases and the J gene lost 1 base, with 11 bases spanning the gap. For the CDR3, the DNA is TGTGCCACCAGCTATGACACAGGGAACACTGAAGCTTTCTTT. Amino acids: CATSYDTGNTEAFF.

The chain is built from TRBV11-2 and TRBJ2-7; 12 nucleotides agree with TRBD1. Germline V gene sequence: CDR1 SGHAT, CDR2 FQNNGV. This CDR3 is 17 amino acids long. The ends lost 6 bases at V and 1 base at J; junction bases unmatched: 10. CDR3 sequence (DNA): TGTGCCAGCAGGCGACCCGGGACAGGGGGCAGGTCCTACGAGCAGTACTTC. This gives the protein CASRRPGTGGRSYEQYF. Full variable domain (outside the CDR3, taken from reference TRBV11-2 and TRBJ2-7): EAGVAQSPRYKIIEKRQSVAFWCNPISGHATLYWYQQILGQGPKLLIQFQNNGVVDDSQLPKDRFSAERLKGVDSTLKIQPAKLEDSAVYLCASRRPGTGGRSYEQYFGPGTRLTVT.

CDR3: CASSDWGQPYGYTF. Here the CDR3 DNA reads TGTGCCAGCAGTGATTGGGGACAGCCCTACGGCTACACCTTC. J is TRBJ1-2 and V is TRBV2; 7 nucleotides agree with TRBD1. The germline gives CDR1 SNHLY, CDR2 FYNNEI. The CDR3 contains 14 residues. V lost 3 bases to trimming and J lost 8 bases; unmatched junction nucleotides: 9.

The chain joins TRBV29-1 to TRBJ2-7; 9 nucleotides match TRBD1. V shed 5 bases and J 6 bases; nucleotides not matched to a gene: 14. From germline, CDR1 is SQVTM and CDR2 ANQGSEA. The length of the CDR3 is 15 residues. The CDR3 is CSVTKPGQGAREQYF. DNA of the CDR3: TGCAGCGTTACGAAGCCGGGACAGGGTGCTCGCGAGCAGTACTTC.

This chain uses TRBV30 with TRBJ2-2; tentative D call: TRBD2 (5 bases). Trimming pared 3 bases from V and 14 bases from J, leaving 19 bases between. There are 13 residues in the CDR3. Germline CDR1 reads GTSNPN; CDR2 reads SVGIG (reference sequence). The CDR3, as DNA: TGTGCCTGGAGGGACTCCCCGGCAATTGTCCTGTTTTTT. Protein: CAWRDSPAIVLFF.

The chain couples TRBV21-1 to TRBJ2-7; TRBD2 is the table's D call and was not checked against the DNA. TRBV21-1 is listed as a pseudogene. The CDR3 is made up of 11 amino acids. CDR3 bases: TGTGCCAGCAGCAAGGGGGGAGAGCAGTACTTC. Protein sequence: CASSKGGEQYF.

This chain uses TRBV28 with TRBJ1-2; 8 nucleotides line up with TRBD1. V shed 8 bases, J shed 4 bases, and the junction held 12 bases outside the gene matches. From germline, CDR1 is MDHEN and CDR2 SYDVKM. CDR3 length: 15 amino acids. CDR3 protein: CASGYPNGQGYGYTF. In nucleotides, the CDR3 is TGTGCCAGCGGTTACCCCAATGGACAGGGCTATGGCTACACCTTC.

The chain links TRBV6-1 to TRBJ1-2, with TRBD1 matching over 10 bases. The CDR3 extends over 14 amino acids. After removal of 7 bases from V and 4 bases from J, the junction contained 6 bases not matched to a gene. Germline assignment: CDR1 MNHNS and CDR2 SASEGT. CDR3 protein: CASTQDRGIYGYTF. CDR3 coding DNA: TGTGCCAGCACCCAGGACAGGGGGATCTATGGCTACACCTTC.

J is TRBJ2-5 and V is TRBV5-6; D is undetermined. V lost 2 bases, J lost 3 bases, and 8 bases lay in between. This CDR3 is built from 13 residues. Per the germline V gene, CDR1 is SGHDT and CDR2 is YYEEEE. Here the CDR3 reads CASSLRVKETQYF. CDR3 DNA sequence: TGTGCCAGCAGCTTACGGGTAAAAGAGACCCAGTACTTC.

V usage is TRBV13 and J usage is TRBJ1-5, with 7 bases identical to TRBD1. The CDR3 has 14 amino acids. From germline, CDR1 is PRHDT and CDR2 FYEKMQ (reference sequence). V was pared by 4 bases and J by 5 bases, with 5 bases of the junction left unmatched. The CDR3 DNA is TGTGCCAGCAGCTGGGGACAGACGGATCAGCCCCAGCATTTT. Amino acid sequence: CASSWGQTDQPQHF.

The genes are TRBV16 and TRBJ1-2; D gene uncertain. Germline lookup yields CDR1 KGHSY and CDR2 FQNENV. This CDR3 has 13 residues. V was cut by 3 bases and J by 4 bases, with 9 bases left in between. CDR3 nucleotide sequence: TGTGCCAGCAGCCAGGACGGGGTCTATGGCTACACCTTC. Residues: CASSQDGVYGYTF. The full variable domain, rest sourced from reference TRBV16 and TRBJ1-2, is GEEVAQTPKHLVRGEGQKAKLYCAPIKGHSYVFWYQQVLKNEFKFLISFQNENVFDETGMPKERFSAKCLPNSPCSLEIQATKLEDSAVYFCASSQDGVYGYTFGSGTRLTVV.

The CDR3 DNA is TGCGCCAGCTCCCAGGGGTCGGGACGGCGGTTGGACGAGCAGTACTTC. Translating it yields CASSQGSGRRLDEQYF. The V gene is TRBV5-1, the J gene TRBJ2-7, with a tentative D call TRBD1 (6 bases). The length of the CDR3 is 16 residues. V was clipped by 7 bases and J by 5 bases, with 25 bases between them. CDR1 and CDR2 (germline): SGHRS, YFSETQ. Full variable domain (missing parts from reference TRBV5-1 and TRBJ2-7): KAGVTQTPRYLIKTRGQQVTLSCSPISGHRSVSWYQQTPGQGLQFLFEYFSETQRNKGNFPGRFSGRQFSNSRSEMNVSTLELGDSALYLCASSQGSGRRLDEQYFGPGTRLTVT.

The chain recombines TRBV7-8 with TRBJ2-7; perhaps TRBD1 as D (5 bases). V was shortened by 1 base and J by 6 bases, with 10 bases between the two germline ends. CDR3 size: 13 residues. Germline V CDR1 and CDR2: SGHVS, FQNEAQ. The CDR3 DNA is TGTGCCAGCAGCTTAGGGTATAGGGGCGAGCAGTACTTC. Translation: CASSLGYRGEQYF. Drawing the rest from reference TRBV7-8 and TRBJ2-7, the complete variable domain is GAGVSQSPRYKVAKRGQDVALRCDPISGHVSLFWYQQALGQGPEFLTYFQNEAQLDKSGLPSDRFFAERPEGSVSTLKIQRTQQEDSAVYLCASSLGYRGEQYFGPGTRLTVT.

The sample holds one count of this clone. V gene TRBV11-3 combines with J gene TRBJ2-7, with TRBD1 identical over 9 bases. CDR1 and CDR2 (germline): SGHNT, YENEEA. The CDR3 sequence is 15 residues long. V shed 5 bases and J 0 bases; nucleotides not matched to a gene: 5. In DNA form, the CDR3 reads TGTGCCAGCAGCCTGGGACAGGGCAGCTCCTACGAGCAGTACTTC. Protein product: CASSLGQGSSYEQYF.